This record covers a single T cell receptor beta chain. The antigen is undetermined. As processed by the authors: After removing out-of-frame reads, 2 million to 2.5 million distinct TCRbeta sequences remained. Only in-frame clones appear in the TCRdb table, and some are missing; sequencing was by immunoSEQ multiplex PCR. V and J calls and clone size are copied from that table; D and trimming were computed from the DNA. The sample includes over 75,000 clones, 75% to 90% seen only once; the top ten take 3.5% to 4%. The V segment lost 3 bases and the J segment 5 bases; nucleotides outside the gene matches: 3. Germline V gives CDR1 ENHRY, CDR2 SYGVKD. The CDR3 runs 14 residues. The sample is drawn from a study of memory CD4+ T cells and cytomegalovirus serostatus. Study details: This sample comes from healthy Belgian adults, eight or nine CMV seropositive, approximately 22 seronegative. Broader study findings: About 40% of the roughly 160 known CMV-associated TCRbeta sequences appeared in CD4+ memory.

Single viable CD3+CD4+CD8-CD45RO+ cells were sorted as the memory CD4+ T cells. This chain connects TRBV10-3 to TRBJ1-5; 8 bases are a match to TRBD1. Sequencing input: memory CD4+ T cells from blood. The sequence was obtained from an adult in good health and CMV-seropositive. CDR3 nucleotides: TGTGCCATCAGTGATGGGGACAGGTATCAGCCCCAGCATTTT. Translation gives CAISDGDRYQPQHF.